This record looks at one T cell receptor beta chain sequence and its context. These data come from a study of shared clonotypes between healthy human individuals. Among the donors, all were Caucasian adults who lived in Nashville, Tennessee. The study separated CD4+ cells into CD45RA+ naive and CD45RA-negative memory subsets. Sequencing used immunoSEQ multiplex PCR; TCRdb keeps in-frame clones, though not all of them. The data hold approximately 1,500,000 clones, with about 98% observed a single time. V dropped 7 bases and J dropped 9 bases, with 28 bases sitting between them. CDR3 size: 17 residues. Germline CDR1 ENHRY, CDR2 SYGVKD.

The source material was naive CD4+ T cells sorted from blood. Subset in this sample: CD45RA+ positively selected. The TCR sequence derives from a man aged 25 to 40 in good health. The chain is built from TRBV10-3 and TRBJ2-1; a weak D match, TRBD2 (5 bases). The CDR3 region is CAINQHASRVSYGEQFF. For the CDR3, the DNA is TGTGCCATCAACCAACATGCCTCGAGGGTTTCGTACGGTGAGCAGTTCTTC.